A selection of T cell receptor beta chains follows, all from one sample in a study of blood T cell repertoires in COVID-19. Here immunoSEQ multiplex PCR was the method, and the copy in TCRdb shows in-frame clones only, minus some. Of fewer than 350,000 clones in the sample, roughly 85% were seen once. The sample comprised PBMCs or T cells enriched from blood (not recorded which). All receptors come from a woman aged 40 to 50 who had recovered from COVID-19. Each CDR3 is given with its conserved first and last residue. Fields, in order: J gene, D gene, V gene, clone size, CDR3 DNA, CDR3 protein. The D gene is left open where the match is weak. The size field is filled for only some rows; it gives once, few, many or a size class.

>TRBJ1-5|TRBD1|TRBV27|NA
TGTGCCAGCAGTCCGGACAGGGCGGCAAGAAATCAGCCCCAGCATTTT
CASSPDRAARNQPQHF
>TRBJ2-7|NA|TRBV7-2|NA
TGTGCCAGCAGCCTCAGGAGCCTGGACACCGCCTACGAGCAGTACTTC
CASSLRSLDTAYEQYF
>TRBJ1-1|TRBD1|TRBV7-2|NA
TGTGCCAGCAGCTTAGAACAGGGGTTTGAAGCTTTCTTT
CASSLEQGFEAFF
>TRBJ1-6|NA|TRBV4-3|NA
TGCGCCAGCAGCCAAGGAAGAGATTCACCCCTCCACTTT
CASSQGRDSPLHF
>TRBJ2-3|NA|TRBV5-1|NA
TGCGCCAGCAGCTTGGGAGGGCTCGGAGATACGCAGTATTTT
CASSLGGLGDTQYF
>TRBJ2-3|NA|TRBV10-3|NA
TGTGCCATAAGCGGAGGGACCACAGATACGCAGTATTTT
CAISGGTTDTQYF
>TRBJ1-1|NA|TRBV19|NA
TGTGCCAGTACTGGCTCGTGGGGGGGGTTGAACACTGAAGCTTTCTTT
CASTGSWGGLNTEAFF
>TRBJ2-2|TRBD2|TRBV18|NA
TGTGCCAGCTCACAGGCCACCCCGACCGGGACTAGCCTCACCGGGGAGCTGTTTTTT
CASSQATPTGTSLTGELFF
>TRBJ2-3|TRBD2|TRBV19|once
TGTGCCAGTAGTACCCAGCGGGAGGGCCCCCCAGATACGCAGTATTTT
CASSTQREGPPDTQYF
>TRBJ2-5|TRBD2|TRBV7-6|NA
TGTGCCAGCAGCTCGAGACGCCGACTAGCTAACCAAGAGACCCAGTACTTC
CASSSRRRLANQETQYF
>TRBJ2-3|NA|TRBV6-5|NA
TGTGCCAGCAGTTATCGGACTCTGACAGATACGCAGTATTTT
CASSYRTLTDTQYF
>TRBJ2-1|NA|TRBV13|NA
TGTGCCAGCAGCTTAGGGCACTTCTCCTACAATGAGCAGTTCTTC
CASSLGHFSYNEQFF
>TRBJ2-7|NA|TRBV6-5|NA
TGTGCCAGCAGTTCAAGCCTAGGGGACATCTCCTACGAGCAGTACTTC
CASSSSLGDISYEQYF
>TRBJ1-2|TRBD1|TRBV18|once
TGTGCCAGCTCCCCTGGGGGACAGATCTATGGCTACACCTTC
CASSPGGQIYGYTF
>TRBJ1-6|NA|TRBV27|NA
TGTGCCAGCAGTTTATCGTTGGGAGGGATGTCCTATAATTCACCCCTCCACTTT
CASSLSLGGMSYNSPLHF
>TRBJ2-5|TRBD1|TRBV3-1/TRBV3-2|NA
TGTGCCAGCAGCAAAAAGGGCGACAGGGGGCCGATGCAGACCCAGTACTTC
CASSKKGDRGPMQTQYF
>TRBJ2-1|NA|TRBV28|NA
TGTGCCAGCAGTTTAACCGTCCCGAGCTCCTACAATGAGCAGTTCTTC
CASSLTVPSSYNEQFF
>TRBJ2-2|TRBD1|TRBV29-1|NA
TGCAGCGTTCACCAGGGGGCAAACACCGGGGAGCTGTTTTTT
CSVHQGANTGELFF
>TRBJ1-4|TRBD1|TRBV10-3|NA
TGTGCCATCCGGGACAGGGGAGAATCCGATGAAAAACTGTTTTTT
CAIRDRGESDEKLFF
>TRBJ1-6|TRBD1|TRBV7-6|NA
TGTGCCAGCGGGACAGGGAACTCACCCCTCCACTTT
CASGTGNSPLHF
>TRBJ2-7|NA|TRBV12-3/TRBV12-4|NA
TGTGCCAGCGGTCCTGGGGGCCTCGAGCAGTACTTC
CASGPGGLEQYF
>TRBJ2-7|TRBD2|TRBV3-1/TRBV3-2|NA
TGTGCCAGCAGCCAGCGTAGCGGGATTTCGTACGAGCAGTACTTC
CASSQRSGISYEQYF
>TRBJ2-5|TRBD2|TRBV6-5|once
TGTGCCACCCGTCGGGGGGGCTTTGAGACCCAGTACTTC
CATRRGGFETQYF
>TRBJ1-5|TRBD1|TRBV7-8|NA
TGTGCCAGCAGCTCGGAACAGGGGTACAATCAGCCCCAGCATTTT
CASSSEQGYNQPQHF
>TRBJ2-2|NA|TRBV2|NA
TGTGCCAGCAGTGAAGCGCGCGGGCCCGGGGAGCTGTTTTTT
CASSEARGPGELFF
>TRBJ1-1|NA|TRBV30|NA
TGTGCCTGGAGGTCGGGAGGGGGGCCTAACGCTGAAGCTTTCTTT
CAWRSGGGPNAEAFF
>TRBJ2-7|NA|TRBV28|NA
TGTGCCAGCAGTACTCCAGGGTTCTCCTACGAGCAGTACTTC
CASSTPGFSYEQYF
>TRBJ2-7|TRBD1|TRBV19|NA
TGTGCCAGTAGTAGGATCCGGGACAGCTTCTCCTACGAGCAGTACTTC
CASSRIRDSFSYEQYF
>TRBJ1-1|NA|TRBV5-8|NA
TGTGCCAGCAGGCATAACAGGAACACTGAAGCTTTCTTT
CASRHNRNTEAFF
>TRBJ1-2|TRBD1|TRBV25-1|NA
TGTGCCAGCATGCATACGGGACAGTTAAATGGCTACACCTTC
CASMHTGQLNGYTF
>TRBJ2-1|TRBD2|TRBV7-9|NA
TGTGCCAGCAGCTTGAGGCCTAGCGGGACTGTGAATGAGCAGTTCTTC
CASSLRPSGTVNEQFF
>TRBJ2-3|NA|TRBV10-3|once
TGTGCCATCAGTGATCCGACAGGGAGGACAGATACGCAGTATTTT
CAISDPTGRTDTQYF
>TRBJ1-1|NA|TRBV18|NA
TGTGCCAGCTCACCGGGATGGGGGGACACTGAAGCTTTCTTT
CASSPGWGDTEAFF
>TRBJ1-1|NA|TRBV2|few
TGTGCCAGCAGTGGGCTAACAGGGAACCCTGAAGCTTTCTTT
CASSGLTGNPEAFF
>TRBJ2-3|TRBD2|TRBV2|few
TGTGCCAGCACGGTTTGGGTGCTAGCGGGAGACGGGGGAACAGATACGCAGTATTTT
CASTVWVLAGDGGTDTQYF
>TRBJ1-5|TRBD1|TRBV5-5|NA
TGTGCCAGCAGCTTGGAAGAAGGACAGGGATTTCGGCCCAATCAGCCCCAGCATTTT
CASSLEEGQGFRPNQPQHF
>TRBJ2-7|TRBD2|TRBV18|NA
TGTGCCAGCTCACCAGGGACTAGCGGGACGGCAAAATCGTTCTACGAGCAGTACTTC
CASSPGTSGTAKSFYEQYF
>TRBJ1-4|NA|TRBV27|NA
TGTGCCAGTGGGTCGGGGTACCGGAATGAAAAACTGTTTTTT
CASGSGYRNEKLFF
>TRBJ1-5|NA|TRBV12-3/TRBV12-4|NA
TGTGCCAGCAGACAAAATAGCAATCAGCCCCAGCATTTT
CASRQNSNQPQHF
>TRBJ1-6|NA|TRBV5-1|NA
TGCGCCAGCAGCTTGGGGGGCGCTAACGTCAATTCACCCCTCCACTTT
CASSLGGANVNSPLHF
>TRBJ2-7|NA|TRBV6-2/TRBV6-3|once
TGTGCCAGCAGCCGCGGGCCACCATCCTACGAGCAGTACTTC
CASSRGPPSYEQYF
>TRBJ2-5|NA|TRBV4-1|NA
TGCGCCAGCAGCCAAGATCCGGCACAGGGAAGGCGAGAGACCCAGTACTTC
CASSQDPAQGRRETQYF
>TRBJ2-7|NA|TRBV27|NA
TGTGCCAGCAGGCCACTAGTAGTAGGCTACGAGCAGTACTTC
CASRPLVVGYEQYF
>TRBJ2-5|TRBD2|TRBV5-1|NA
TGCGCCAGCAGCTTGACAATGACTAGCGGGGCCTCGGGGACCCAGTACTTC
CASSLTMTSGASGTQYF
>TRBJ2-1|TRBD2|TRBV11-3|NA
TGTGCCAGCAGCAGGGGGACTAGCGGGAACAACTACAATGAGCAGTTCTTC
CASSRGTSGNNYNEQFF
>TRBJ2-7|TRBD2|TRBV4-3|NA
TGCGCCAGCAGCCATGTACTTAGCGGGAGTGGGTACGAGCAGTACTTC
CASSHVLSGSGYEQYF
>TRBJ2-1|NA|TRBV4-2|NA
TGTGCCAGCAGCCAATTGAGGGGGGAGCAGTTCTTC
CASSQLRGEQFF
>TRBJ2-7|TRBD1|TRBV28|NA
TGTGCCAGCAGTTTACAGGGGGCAGGGGAGCAGTACTTC
CASSLQGAGEQYF
>TRBJ2-7|NA|TRBV7-2|NA
TGTGCCAGCAGCTCCTCAAGCGCCACCTACGAGCAGTACTTC
CASSSSSATYEQYF
>TRBJ2-3|TRBD2|TRBV6-4|NA
TGTGCCAGCAGTGACTCTAGCGGGGCGGATACGCAGTATTTT
CASSDSSGADTQYF
>TRBJ1-3|NA|TRBV4-3|NA
TGCGCCAGCAGCCAAGATGGGCGGGACTCTGGAAACACCATATATTTT
CASSQDGRDSGNTIYF
>TRBJ2-6|TRBD2|TRBV5-4|NA
TGTGCCACCGGACTAGCGGGAGTCTCCGGGGCCAACGTCCTGACTTTC
CATGLAGVSGANVLTF
>TRBJ1-5|NA|TRBV5-5|NA
TGTGCCAGCAGCTTGGCAGGGTCCCGAAATCAGCCCCAGCATTTT
CASSLAGSRNQPQHF
>TRBJ2-1|TRBD2|TRBV6-6|once
TGTGCCAGCAGCCAGGGACTAGCGGGTGAGCAGTTCTTC
CASSQGLAGEQFF